This is a list of T cell receptor beta chains from one sample in a study of graft-versus-host responses after intestinal transplantation. The repertoire was sequenced with immunoSEQ multiplex PCR; TCRdb's copy has only in-frame clones and lacks some. The sample includes roughly 29,000 clones, 87% of them seen just once. The source material was PBMCs, sampled around 480 days after intestinal transplantation. Source of these receptors: a human patient who received an intestinal transplant, so some T cells may come from the graft donor. CDR3s include the opening cysteine and the closing phenylalanine or tryptophan. A D gene is named only where the DNA matches it firmly. Size values are once, few and many counts, or a class for expanded clones, and some rows have none.

clone_size: .
j_call: TRBJ1-1
d_call: TRBD1
v_call: TRBV7-8
cdr3_nt: TGTGCCAGCAACCCCGGGACAGGGCACACTGAAGCTTTCTTT
cdr3_aa: CASNPGTGHTEAFF

clone_size: .
j_call: TRBJ2-4
d_call: .
v_call: TRBV5-1
cdr3_nt: TGCGCCAGCAGCTTGGAAGGACTGAGCATTCAGTACTTC
cdr3_aa: CASSLEGLSIQYF

clone_size: .
j_call: TRBJ1-2
d_call: .
v_call: TRBV4-1
cdr3_nt: TGCGCCAGCAGCCTCTTTACGGAGGGACTCTATGGCTACACCTTC
cdr3_aa: CASSLFTEGLYGYTF

clone_size: large
j_call: TRBJ1-1
d_call: .
v_call: TRBV5-6
cdr3_nt: TGTGCCAGCAGCTTGACAGGGTTCACTGAAGCTTTCTTT
cdr3_aa: CASSLTGFTEAFF

clone_size: .
j_call: TRBJ1-2
d_call: TRBD1
v_call: TRBV10-1
cdr3_nt: TGCGCCAGCAGCGCCGACAGGGACTATGGCTACACCTTC
cdr3_aa: CASSADRDYGYTF

clone_size: few
j_call: TRBJ2-2
d_call: TRBD2
v_call: TRBV7-9
cdr3_nt: TGTGCCAGCAGCTTGGGGACTAGCATCGAAGGCGGGGAGCTGTTTTTT
cdr3_aa: CASSLGTSIEGGELFF

clone_size: .
j_call: TRBJ2-3
d_call: TRBD1
v_call: TRBV5-1
cdr3_nt: TGCGCCAGCAGCTCGGCGACGTCAGGGGGCAGAGCAGATACGCAGTATTTT
cdr3_aa: CASSSATSGGRADTQYF

clone_size: .
j_call: TRBJ2-3
d_call: TRBD1
v_call: TRBV10-3
cdr3_nt: TGTGCCGCCCGGACAGGGGACGTGGATACGCAGTATTTT
cdr3_aa: CAARTGDVDTQYF

clone_size: .
j_call: TRBJ2-5
d_call: TRBD2
v_call: TRBV28
cdr3_nt: TGTGCCAGCAGTTTGTGGGTCGGGCTGGGACTAGCGGGAACTTGGAAGCAAGAGACCCAGTACTTC
cdr3_aa: CASSLWVGLGLAGTWKQETQYF

clone_size: .
j_call: TRBJ1-1
d_call: .
v_call: TRBV19
cdr3_nt: TGTGCCAGTAGTAGTCCAGGGGCGGACACTGAAGCTTTCTTT
cdr3_aa: CASSSPGADTEAFF

clone_size: few
j_call: TRBJ1-2
d_call: .
v_call: TRBV7-9
cdr3_nt: TGTGCCAGCAGCCCCCAGGGCACCGGCTACACCTTC
cdr3_aa: CASSPQGTGYTF

clone_size: .
j_call: TRBJ2-1
d_call: TRBD2
v_call: TRBV19
cdr3_nt: TGTGCCAGTAGCCATACTAGCGGGAGTGAGGATGAGCAGTTCTTC
cdr3_aa: CASSHTSGSEDEQFF

clone_size: once
j_call: TRBJ1-1
d_call: .
v_call: TRBV7-2
cdr3_nt: TGTGCCAGCAGCTTTGGCTTGGCAGCGGGGACTGAAGCTTTCTTT
cdr3_aa: CASSFGLAAGTEAFF

clone_size: .
j_call: TRBJ2-5
d_call: .
v_call: TRBV27
cdr3_nt: TGTGCCAGGCGGGAGACCCAGTACTTC
cdr3_aa: CARRETQYF

clone_size: .
j_call: TRBJ2-7
d_call: TRBD1
v_call: TRBV19
cdr3_nt: TGTGCCAGTAGTCTGAGGTGGAGGTTTGGGACAGGGGCTCCTCGAGGAGAGCAGTACTTC
cdr3_aa: CASSLRWRFGTGAPRGEQYF

clone_size: .
j_call: TRBJ1-3
d_call: TRBD1
v_call: TRBV4-2
cdr3_nt: TGTGCCAGCAGCCAAGAGTCAGGGGGTAGAAACACCATATATTTT
cdr3_aa: CASSQESGGRNTIYF

clone_size: .
j_call: TRBJ1-2
d_call: .
v_call: TRBV6-1
cdr3_nt: TGTGCCAGCAGTGAGGCGCATGGCTACACCTTC
cdr3_aa: CASSEAHGYTF

clone_size: .
j_call: TRBJ1-2
d_call: TRBD1
v_call: TRBV9
cdr3_nt: TGTGCCAGCAGCGCCCGGGACAGGGGGCACTATGGCTACACCTTC
cdr3_aa: CASSARDRGHYGYTF

clone_size: .
j_call: TRBJ1-5
d_call: TRBD1
v_call: TRBV30
cdr3_nt: TGTGCCTGGGAAGCCGGACAGGGGGCCACAGGTAATCAGCCCCAGCATTTT
cdr3_aa: CAWEAGQGATGNQPQHF

clone_size: .
j_call: TRBJ2-3
d_call: .
v_call: TRBV7-3
cdr3_nt: TGTGCCAGCAGCTTATTCGCCTCCGGGACCGACACAGATACGCAGTATTTT
cdr3_aa: CASSLFASGTDTDTQYF

clone_size: .
j_call: TRBJ2-5
d_call: .
v_call: TRBV15
cdr3_nt: TGTGCCACCAGCAGAGATATCACACACCAAGAGACCCAGTACTTC
cdr3_aa: CATSRDITHQETQYF

clone_size: medium-sized
j_call: TRBJ2-3
d_call: .
v_call: TRBV7-8
cdr3_nt: TGTGCCAGCAGCTCAGTCGGCGGTTACACAGATACGCAGTATTTT
cdr3_aa: CASSSVGGYTDTQYF

clone_size: .
j_call: TRBJ2-2
d_call: .
v_call: TRBV7-9
cdr3_nt: TGTGCCTTCCACTCAGGGCCTAACACCGGGGAGCTGTTTTTT
cdr3_aa: CAFHSGPNTGELFF

clone_size: few
j_call: TRBJ2-7
d_call: .
v_call: TRBV28
cdr3_nt: TGTGCCAGCAGTCCCGGCTCCGGGGGAGACCCTTCCTACGAGCAGTACTTC
cdr3_aa: CASSPGSGGDPSYEQYF

clone_size: .
j_call: TRBJ1-1
d_call: .
v_call: TRBV6-5
cdr3_nt: TGTGCCAGCAGCTTGACACTCGGGAACACTGAAGCTTTCTTT
cdr3_aa: CASSLTLGNTEAFF

clone_size: .
j_call: TRBJ2-7
d_call: TRBD2
v_call: TRBV28
cdr3_nt: TGTGCCAGCAGTTTAAATAGCGGGGGTATAAACGAGCAGTACTTC
cdr3_aa: CASSLNSGGINEQYF

clone_size: .
j_call: TRBJ1-5
d_call: .
v_call: TRBV27
cdr3_nt: TGTGCCAGCAGTTCTAAGAATCAGCCCCAGCATTTT
cdr3_aa: CASSSKNQPQHF

clone_size: .
j_call: TRBJ2-1
d_call: .
v_call: TRBV7-6
cdr3_nt: TGTGCCAGCAGCTTAGTGCCGAAAATATTAGAAAGCTCCTACAATGAGCAGTTCTTC
cdr3_aa: CASSLVPKILESSYNEQFF

clone_size: .
j_call: TRBJ2-1
d_call: TRBD1
v_call: TRBV5-1
cdr3_nt: TGCGCCAGCAGCTTGACAGGGGGCGCGGGTTCCTACAATGAGCAGTTCTTC
cdr3_aa: CASSLTGGAGSYNEQFF

clone_size: .
j_call: TRBJ2-5
d_call: TRBD1
v_call: TRBV6-5
cdr3_nt: TGTGCCAGCAGATTGACAGGGGGCGAAGAGACCCAGTACTTC
cdr3_aa: CASRLTGGEETQYF

clone_size: .
j_call: TRBJ1-2
d_call: .
v_call: TRBV29-1
cdr3_nt: TGCAGCGTTGACAGTTTTTACTATGGCTACACCTTC
cdr3_aa: CSVDSFYYGYTF